Reported below is one TCR beta chain. Its matching antigen is unknown. Clones were sequenced by immunoSEQ multiplex PCR, and TCRdb holds only the in-frame ones, with some missing. The sample holds 550,000 to 600,000 clones, roughly 98% seen once. This specimen belongs to a study of shared clonotypes between healthy human individuals. At the level of the study: Per donor, three plates held CD4 naive cells, three held CD4 memory, two held CD8 naive and one held CD8 memory. General study points: Estimated clonotype richness was generally higher in naive than memory subsets.

CD45RO-negative, CCR7-selected cells formed the naive CD8 fraction, which excluded terminally differentiated effector memory CD45RA+ cells. Each donor was a Caucasian adult residing in Nashville, Tennessee. The material sequenced was naive CD8+ T cells sorted from blood. The sequence was obtained from a man aged 25-45 years in good health.

DNA for the CDR3: TGTGCCAGCACTTGGCAGGGGGCTGAGCCCCAGCATTTT. The encoded protein is CASTWQGAEPQHF. The chain uses TRBV6-1 and TRBJ1-5, with 8 bases aligning to TRBD1. CDR3 length: 13 residues. The V gene's germline CDR1 is MNHNS and CDR2 SASEGT. V was clipped by 7 bases and J by 8 bases; unmatched bases: 7.